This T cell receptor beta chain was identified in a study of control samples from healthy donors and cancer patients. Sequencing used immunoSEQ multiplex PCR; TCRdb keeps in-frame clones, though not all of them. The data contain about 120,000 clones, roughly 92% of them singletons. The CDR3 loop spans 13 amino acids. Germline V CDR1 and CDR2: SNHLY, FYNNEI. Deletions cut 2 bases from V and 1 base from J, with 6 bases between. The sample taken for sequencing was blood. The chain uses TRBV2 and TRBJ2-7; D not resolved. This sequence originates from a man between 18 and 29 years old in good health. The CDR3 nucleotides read TGTGCCAGCAGTGAACCTCCTTCCTACGAGCAGTACTTC. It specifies CASSEPPSYEQYF.